These 14 T cell receptor beta chains were all obtained from the same sample, sequenced in a study of PD-1 blockade in mismatch repair-deficient tumors. Libraries were prepared by immunoSEQ multiplex PCR; TCRdb keeps only in-frame clonotypes and omits some of them. Of over 100,000 clones in the sample, about 83% were seen once. The material sequenced was peripheral blood, taken about 60 weeks after starting pembrolizumab. All receptors come from an adult with mismatch repair-deficient cancer.

The chain carries TRBV5-1 and TRBJ1-5; D not certain. Germline V gives CDR1 SGHRS, CDR2 YFSETQ. V was pared by 0 bases and J by 6 bases, with 7 bases between. CDR3 length: 13 amino acids. CDR3 nucleotide sequence: TGCGCCAGCAGCTTGGCCGAGGGTCAGCCCCAGCATTTT. Protein product: CASSLAEGQPQHF.

The gene calls are TRBV27 and TRBJ2-3, with 7 bases that match TRBD2. The CDR3 has 16 amino acids. With 4 bases clipped from V and 1 base from J, the junction kept 8 bases outside the gene matches. Germline assignment: CDR1 MNHEY and CDR2 SMNVEV (reference sequence). CDR3 in amino acids: CASSYTSVGGTDTQYF. The CDR3 bases are TGTGCCAGCAGTTATACTAGCGTAGGTGGCACAGATACGCAGTATTTT.

This clone was recorded a few times. This chain links TRBV6-5 with TRBJ2-3; D gene unclear. The ends were cut back, 0 bases at V and 4 bases at J, with 14 bases in the middle. Germline values: CDR1 MNHEY, CDR2 SVGAGI. The CDR3 spans 16 residues. The CDR3 bases are TGTGCCAGCAGTTACTCGAAGCGACGTTCGGCAGATACGCAGTATTTT. Protein: CASSYSKRRSADTQYF.

The chain uses TRBV30 and TRBJ2-1; no clear D gene. The V end was cut by 0 bases, the J end by 7 bases, with 7 bases between. Germline-derived CDR1 and CDR2 are GTSNPN and SVGIG (reference sequence). This CDR3 comprises 12 residues. The CDR3 DNA reads TGTGCCTGGAGTGTACTGGGAAATGAGCAGTTCTTC. Amino acid sequence: CAWSVLGNEQFF.

This clone appeared a few times. The chain couples TRBV4-1 to TRBJ1-1; 9 positions match TRBD1. This CDR3 contains 15 residues. V trimming: 3 bases; J trimming: 11 bases; junction bases outside the gene matches: 13. Germline CDR1 MGHRA, CDR2 YSYEKL. The CDR3: CASSQDPGQGNRAFF. CDR3 nucleotide sequence: TGCGCCAGCAGCCAGGACCCGGGACAGGGCAACCGGGCTTTCTTT.

CDR3 coding DNA: TGCGCCAGCAGCCAAGATAATGGGCAGTCTAAAGAGACCCAGTACTTC. It codes for CASSQDNGQSKETQYF. This chain links TRBV4-1 with TRBJ2-5; no clear D. Germline CDR1 and CDR2: MGHRA and YSYEKL. The V and J ends lost 0 bases and 3 bases respectively, with 14 bases between them. The CDR3 length is 16 residues.

The genes are TRBV12-5 and TRBJ2-5; TRBD2 aligns across 7 bases. Germline V gene sequence: CDR1 LGHNT, CDR2 FRNRAP. This CDR3 has 16 residues. The ends lost 5 bases at V and 3 bases at J; junction bases unmatched: 12. CDR3 protein: CASGLDWTRAKETQYF. CDR3 bases: TGTGCTAGTGGTCTTGACTGGACTAGGGCAAAAGAGACCCAGTACTTC.

The chain joins TRBV6-5 to TRBJ2-7, with D perhaps matching TRBD1 (5 bases). This CDR3 is 15 amino acids long. CDR1 and CDR2 from the germline V gene are MNHEY and SVGAGI. V was cut by 2 bases and J by 1 base, with 12 bases left in between. The chain's CDR3 is CASSYGAEVSYEQYF. The CDR3 DNA sequence: TGTGCCAGCAGTTACGGGGCAGAAGTTTCCTACGAGCAGTACTTC.

The chain joins TRBV14 to TRBJ2-7; the D is unclear. V was shortened by 0 bases and J by 9 bases, with 9 bases between the two germline ends. The CDR3 has 12 residues. Germline V gene data show CDR1 as SGHDN and CDR2 as FVKESK. CDR3 amino acids: CASSQEVSGQYF. For the CDR3, the DNA is TGTGCCAGCAGCCAAGAGGTCTCCGGGCAGTACTTC.

This clone is labeled medium-sized. V gene TRBV5-4 combines with J gene TRBJ1-2; TRBD1 matches 9 bases. Germline CDR1 and CDR2: SGHNT and YYREEE (reference sequence). This CDR3 is 14 amino acids long. Trimming cost V 3 bases and J 3 bases; bases outside gene matches: 3. This CDR3 is CASSSGTGYYGYTF. CDR3 sequence (DNA): TGTGCCAGCAGCTCCGGGACAGGGTACTATGGCTACACCTTC.

The chain is built from TRBV10-3 and TRBJ2-3; 7 nucleotides line up with TRBD2. The CDR3 is made up of 14 amino acids. Per the germline V gene, CDR1 is ENHRY and CDR2 is SYGVKD. J gave up 4 bases and V 6 bases, and 7 bases lay outside the gene matches. The CDR3 reads CAISTGGGPDTQYF. In nucleotides, the CDR3 is TGTGCCATCAGCACTGGGGGAGGGCCAGATACGCAGTATTTT.

The chain links TRBV6-5 to TRBJ2-7, with 8 positions matching TRBD1. Losses at the gene ends were 6 bases for V and 5 bases for J; bases not matched to a gene: 9. From germline, CDR1 is MNHEY and CDR2 SVGAGI. CDR3 length: 14 amino acids. Written as DNA, the CDR3 is TGTGCCAGCAGACTCGGACAGGGCAAAAACGAGCAGTACTTC. Translating gives CASRLGQGKNEQYF.

This sequence joins TRBV11-1 and TRBJ2-7; D gene uncertain. Germline V gene data show CDR1 as SGHAT and CDR2 as FQDESV (reference sequence). This CDR3 contains 15 residues. V lost 2 bases and J lost 6, with 17 bases in between. CDR3 in amino acids: CASSLIGPGTGEQYF. As DNA, the CDR3 is TGTGCCAGCAGCTTAATTGGTCCTGGAACGGGCGAGCAGTACTTC.

The chain carries TRBV7-3 and TRBJ2-2; 10 bases are shared with TRBD1. J lost 6 bases, V lost 5 bases, and 6 bases had no gene match. The germline V gene has CDR1 SGHTA and CDR2 FQGTGA. The CDR3 extends over 15 amino acids. The CDR3 region is CASSPRGTGAGELFF. CDR3 sequence (DNA): TGTGCCAGCAGCCCGAGGGGGACAGGGGCCGGGGAGCTGTTTTTT. The full variable domain, completed using reference TRBV7-3 and TRBJ2-2, is GAGVSQTPSNKVTEKGKYVELRCDPISGHTALYWYRQSLGQGPEFLIYFQGTGAADDSGLPNDRFFAVRPEGSVSTLKIQRTERGDSAVYLCASSPRGTGAGELFFGEGSRLTVL.